Included here is one T cell receptor (beta chain) sequence, with context. Its antigen remains unidentified. The data were obtained in a study of cytomegalovirus exposure and HLA in healthy donors. Study findings and constraints: Reports showed the classifier diagnosing cytomegalovirus status with high specificity and sensitivity. Rarity characterized most TCR sequences, yet some public TCRs appeared in many donors. A later analysis linked a missense variant in DCLRE1C to the trimming of TCR beta V and J genes.

Trimming pared 2 bases from V and 3 bases from J, leaving 11 bases between. The CDR3 extends over 14 amino acids. The germline V gene has CDR1 MNHEY and CDR2 SMNVEV (reference sequence). With 60 Vbeta and 13 Jbeta primers, the PCR was carried out. In the authors' methods: The count from a later analysis was 79 million or so unique TCR beta chains, around 10 million of them shared. Assay: immunoSEQ multiplex PCR; the TCRdb copy retains only in-frame clones and omits some. That table furnishes V, J and clone size, whereas the DNA furnished D and trimming. The sample holds 120,000 to 150,000 clones, approximately 88% seen once.

The chain employs TRBV27 and TRBJ2-7, with a tentative D call TRBD2 (5 bases). Material for sequencing was PBMCs. This receptor was obtained from a woman aged 40 to 50 in good health and CMV-seronegative. CDR3 in DNA: TGTGCCAGCAGTTTAGGCGACGGAGGCTACGAGCAGTACTTC. Amino acids: CASSLGDGGYEQYF.